A single sample is the source of the 29 T cell receptor beta chains below, sequenced in a study of CXCR3-negative and CXCR3-positive naive CD8 T cells. TRB cDNA libraries were made by UMI-labeled 5' RACE. TCRdb reprocessed the 5' RACE reads, keeping one entry per CDR3 protein, no DNA. This sample lists some 85,000 distinct CDR3 sequences; its ten largest clones have 0.5% to 0.6%. Whole-study findings and limits: More hydrophobic TRB CDR3s were found in CXCR3-positive naive cells than in CXCR3-negative naive cells.

Their recognized antigens are unknown. Material: naive CXCR3+ CD8+ T cells from blood. As for subset: CD45RO-CCR7+CD27+CD95- naive CD8+ T cells expressing CXCR3 (TNR3+). Receptors were obtained from a human donor in good health. Some clones in this sample may be carry-over from other donors' samples.

The V call is TRBV29-1, the J call TRBJ2-3; without DNA, the TCRdb call of TRBD1 cannot be checked. The CDR3 covers 13 residues. Per germline, CDR1 SQVTM and CDR2 ANQGSEA. The CDR3 here is CSVGQGVADTQYF.

The rearrangement links TRBV20-1 to TRBJ2-7. CDR1 is DFQATT and CDR2 is SNEGSKA in the germline V gene (reference sequence). The CDR3 consists of 14 residues. The CDR3 loop is CSARDLEEYYEQYF.

This chain joins TRBV28 and TRBJ2-1; the TCRdb call, TRBD2, lacks DNA for checking. CDR1 is MDHEN and CDR2 is SYDVKM in the germline V gene. This CDR3 region has 15 residues. CDR3 protein: CASSFVVRLNNEQFF.

The V and J genes are TRBV20-1 and TRBJ2-1; TCRdb outputs TRBD1, but without DNA this stays unchecked. This CDR3 region has 14 residues. Germline lookup yields CDR1 DFQATT and CDR2 SNEGSKA (reference sequence). The CDR3 region is CSAPETESYNEQFF.

The V and J genes are TRBV5-1 and TRBJ2-7. Germline CDR1 reads SGHRS; CDR2 reads YFSETQ. This CDR3 is built from 15 residues. CDR3 protein: CASSLDSVSSYEQYF.

The rearrangement uses TRBV6-2 or TRBV6-3 and TRBJ2-7; TCRdb lists TRBD1, though no DNA is available to test this call. CDR1 MNHEY and CDR2 SVGEGT come from the germline V gene. The CDR3 covers 14 residues. CDR3 amino acids: CASNTGGTSYEQYF.

V is TRBV2 and J is TRBJ2-1; absent DNA, TCRdb's TRBD2 call cannot be checked. CDR1 is SNHLY, CDR2 FYNNEI, per germline. This CDR3 has 15 residues. Here the CDR3 reads CASTAPSYGLNEQFF.

The rearrangement joins TRBV9 to TRBJ1-1. This CDR3 has 12 residues. Germline V lookup: CDR1 SGDLS, CDR2 YYNGEE. The CDR3 loop is CASSGVNTEAFF.

The rearrangement joins TRBV20-1 to TRBJ2-3; TCRdb gives TRBD1 as the D gene, but with no DNA this cannot be confirmed. Germline V CDR1 and CDR2: DFQATT, SNEGSKA (reference sequence). The CDR3 has 18 amino acids. CDR3 loop: CSARASWDLSLAGDTQYF.

The gene calls are TRBV6-5 and TRBJ2-1; TCRdb's D gene call, TRBD1, goes unchecked for lack of DNA. Looked up from germline, CDR1 is MNHEY and CDR2 is SVGAGI. The CDR3 extends over 13 amino acids. The CDR3 is CASSQGDYNEQFF.

J is TRBJ2-7 and V is TRBV3-1; TCRdb picks TRBD2, but there is no DNA to check that call. CDR1 and CDR2 (germline): LGHDT, YNNKEL (reference sequence). The CDR3 extends over 16 amino acids. CDR3 amino acids: CASSQTSGRQNYEQYF.

The gene calls are TRBV21-1 and TRBJ2-7; TCRdb picks TRBD1, but there is no DNA to check that call. TRBV21-1 is described as a pseudogene. The CDR3 consists of 13 residues. The CDR3 region is CASVGQGSYEQYF.

V and J are TRBV28 and TRBJ2-5; the TCRdb call, TRBD1, lacks DNA for checking. Per germline, CDR1 MDHEN and CDR2 SYDVKM. CDR3 size: 18 residues. This CDR3 is CASSGWRAIRGDGETQYF.

CDR3 sequence reads: CASSFSGQGPYEQYF. The J gene is TRBJ2-7, the V gene TRBV11-2; TCRdb gives TRBD1 as the D gene, but with no DNA this cannot be confirmed. The V gene's germline CDR1 is SGHAT and CDR2 FQNNGV. The CDR3 runs to 15 residues.

J is TRBJ1-1 and V is TRBV9; the D call from TCRdb, TRBD1, cannot be confirmed without DNA. Germline loops: CDR1 SGDLS, CDR2 YYNGEE. The CDR3 runs 13 residues. This CDR3 is CASSGYRDPQAFF.

The chain employs TRBV28 and TRBJ2-1; no DNA is available, so the TRBD1 call from TCRdb remains unchecked. The CDR3 contains 15 residues. Germline CDR1 reads MDHEN; CDR2 reads SYDVKM. CDR3 amino acids: CASSPQGVGYNEQFF.

The V call is TRBV6-5, the J call TRBJ2-3. The length of the CDR3 is 13 residues. Germline V CDR1 and CDR2: MNHEY, SVGAGI. CDR3: CASSYADTDTQYF.

This rearrangement joins TRBV7-3 to TRBJ2-3; TCRdb designates TRBD1, a call that cannot be tested without DNA. The CDR3 consists of 16 residues. Germline V gives CDR1 SGHTA, CDR2 FQGTGA. The CDR3 spells CASSLSPDRRHDTQYF.

The genes are TRBV14 and TRBJ2-2; lacking DNA, the TRBD1 call made by TCRdb goes unchecked. Germline CDR1 reads SGHDN; CDR2 reads FVKESK. The length of the CDR3 is 15 residues. CDR3: CASSRGYANTGELFF.

The chain links TRBV5-1 to TRBJ2-7; TCRdb selects TRBD1, and the lack of DNA leaves this call unchecked. CDR1 and CDR2 from the germline V gene are SGHRS and YFSETQ. This CDR3 is 14 amino acids long. The CDR3 here is CASSVWDREYEQYF. Complete variable domain (other parts from reference TRBV5-1 and TRBJ2-7): KAGVTQTPRYLIKTRGQQVTLSCSPISGHRSVSWYQQTPGQGLQFLFEYFSETQRNKGNFPGRFSGRQFSNSRSEMNVSTLELGDSALYLCASSVWDREYEQYFGPGTRLTVT.

The J gene is TRBJ1-3, the V gene TRBV15. The germline CDR1 and CDR2 sequences are LNHNV and YYDKDF (reference sequence). This CDR3 is built from 16 residues. The CDR3 sequence is CATSRALDRGRNTIYF.

The rearrangement joins TRBV4-2 to TRBJ2-1. The CDR3 runs to 15 residues. Germline values: CDR1 LGHNA, CDR2 YNFKEQ. CDR3 in amino acids: CASSQVYLGYNEQFF.

The V gene is TRBV28, the J gene TRBJ2-1; the D call from TCRdb, TRBD1, cannot be confirmed without DNA. Germline CDR1 and CDR2: MDHEN and SYDVKM. This CDR3 is built from 15 residues. CDR3 region: CASSLRTVSYNEQFF.

V usage is TRBV28 and J usage is TRBJ1-2; absent DNA, TCRdb's TRBD1 call cannot be checked. CDR3 length: 15 amino acids. Germline CDR1 is MDHEN and CDR2 is SYDVKM. This CDR3 is CASSFRQGSYYGYTF.

The chain recombines TRBV4-1 with TRBJ2-1; the D gene TCRdb calls, TRBD1, cannot be checked with no DNA. Germline V lookup: CDR1 MGHRA, CDR2 YSYEKL. This CDR3 is built from 16 residues. CDR3 in amino acids: CASSGASGIFYNEQFF.

V is TRBV4-1 and J is TRBJ2-7. Germline CDR1 and CDR2: MGHRA and YSYEKL. This CDR3 region has 16 residues. CDR3 residues: CASSQDWTSSSYEQYF.

The chain couples TRBV6-5 to TRBJ2-1. The germline CDR1 and CDR2 sequences are MNHEY and SVGAGI. The CDR3 contains 13 residues. The CDR3 loop reads CASRPQNNNEQFF.

The CDR3 is CASSTDPGGEDNEQFF. The chain uses TRBV6-2 or TRBV6-3 and TRBJ2-1; with no DNA, the TCRdb D assignment of TRBD1 cannot be verified. Germline lookup yields CDR1 MNHEY and CDR2 SVGEGT. The CDR3 totals 16 residues.

V and J are TRBV30 and TRBJ2-3; TCRdb returns TRBD1, unconfirmable since there is no DNA. From germline, CDR1 is GTSNPN and CDR2 SVGIG (reference sequence). The CDR3 loop spans 11 amino acids. This chain's CDR3 is CARGTEDTQYF.